The source of this T cell receptor beta chain is a study of cytomegalovirus exposure and HLA in healthy donors (dated by TCRdb to the late 2010s). In terms of the full investigation: In an earlier analysis of fewer than 750 of the donors, around 290 Gb of sequence data and 117 million unique TCR beta sequences from roughly 200 million T cells were reported. An early release covering just under 650 HLA-typed donors comprised 250 to 350 gigabases of sequencing data and around 85 million unique TCR sequences. Among the roughly 400 genotyped donors, about 83% belonged to the genetic ancestry cluster associated with self-reported Caucasian donors. The study aimed to test whether signatures of past pathogen exposure could be identified by cataloging public T cell receptors. Using immunosequencing, the study profiled T cell repertoires from about 620 subjects and related those repertoires to cytomegalovirus serostatus. In addition to the first cohort of roughly 670 subjects, a separate validation cohort of 120 different subjects was used. To predict cytomegalovirus infection status, the study combined high-throughput TCR immunosequencing, statistical association of individual TCRs with disease status, and machine learning. A later analysis re-examined previously published TCR beta repertoires from 500 to 700 donors and added high-resolution HLA genotyping to investigate patterns of TCR occurrence. Rather than using new phenotypic data, the later analysis identified candidate immune exposures from TCR beta sequences and from how often those sequences occurred across donors. To decide whether each TCR beta V gene segment behaved as functional or pseudogenic, an earlier analysis of some 600 of the donors relied on high-throughput TCR beta sequencing. Donor age, sex, ethnicity and CMV serostatus were compiled together with the repertoire data. Genome-wide SNP genotypes for about 60% of the 666 donors were used in a later genetic analysis, which treated that subset as a discovery cohort. Every repertoire in the discovery cohort had been generated on one and the same sequencing platform. HLA typing covered class I and class II loci at four-digit resolution. The number of donors typed differed by locus, with roughly 629-640 for A, B, C, DRB1 and DQB1, 522 for DQA1, 600 to 610 for DPA1, and around 450 for DPB1. Roughly five DR-DQ haplotypes were handled as single units for association and clustering because linkage in the cohort was strong. Across 398 genotyped donors of the cohort, an average of about 240,000 unique TCR beta nucleotide sequences per donor were sequenced, and roughly a sixth of those sequences were non-productive.

A single count supports this clone. Its antigen is not yet known. Per-base quality was not reported, and no clone a single base away is much larger than it. Library preparation used the immunoSEQ multiplex PCR assay. For the multiplex PCR, a mixture combining 60 forward primers for TCR Vbeta segments and 13 reverse primers for TCR Jbeta segments was used. The CDR3 region of rearranged TCR beta genes was amplified from genomic DNA by a multiplex PCR assay. The Illumina HiSeq System was used to sequence the amplified TCR beta libraries as 87-base-pair reads. Processing in the source paper ran as follows. Across the 500 to 850 repertoires, a later analysis counted around 80 million unique TCR beta chains, 8.5 million to 12 million of which were shared by at least two donors. Raw reads were error-corrected and collapsed into unique sequences by a nearest-neighbor algorithm in which closely related sequences were merged to remove PCR and sequencing errors. CDR3 sequences were aligned to IMGT reference sequences to assign V, D and J gene segments. For a sequence to be retained, a match of at least six nucleotides to both a V gene segment and a J gene segment was required. A rearrangement counted as productive if the CDR3 had no stop codons and remained in frame with V and J, and every other rearrangement counted as non-productive. Following IMGT convention, CDR3 was defined as the stretch from the second conserved V-encoded cysteine up to the conserved J-encoded phenylalanine. The earlier analysis of some 540 of the donors excluded any sequence lacking an unambiguous match to a single V gene segment. In an earlier analysis of 587 of the donors, V segments were called functional above 56.7% productive rearrangements and were called segregating when the between-donor standard deviation exceeded 5%. A statistical classification framework was built for diagnosing cytomegalovirus status from the catalog of TCR beta chain sequences. V and J gene assignment, in a later analysis, came from comparing TCR nucleotide sequences with IMGT/GENE-DB human TR gene sequences. A later analysis assigned CDR3 sequences and most-parsimonious VDJ recombination scenarios with the TCRdist pipeline. In a later analysis, every TCR beta chain was defined by the combination of its CDR3 amino acid sequence and its V-gene family, and reads without a unique V-gene family were dropped. A later analysis removed 500 to 650 highly shared, low-generation-probability nucleotide sequences to deal with suspected cross-contamination and a sequencing artifact. In a later analysis, a clonal expansion index was calculated for each public chain from normalized within-repertoire ranks of inferred template counts. A later analysis computed generation probabilities with a VDJ recombination model fitted to out-of-frame rearrangements, and checked the results against IGoR. A later analysis scored TCR-TCR, TCR-HLA and TCR-CMV co-occurrence with hypergeometric tests, applying a repertoire-size bias correction to TCR pairs. A later analysis estimated false discovery rates by permuting HLA or CMV assignments 20 times. In a later analysis, co-occurring TCRs were grouped using DBSCAN, and TCRdist sequence similarity was added for clustering within HLA-allele-positive subsets. Repertoires with fewer than 30,000 or more than 120,000 public chains, plus five repertoires with anomalous nucleotide sharing, were excluded from co-occurrence clustering. In its TCRdb copy, this immuneACCESS table keeps in-frame sequences only and misses some clones. Where compared with another copy, unresolved V genes explain less than half of these, and the others have no known cause. V, J and clone size were drawn from that table, and D and trimming were deduced from the DNA. Across this sample there are about 160,000 clones, with approximately 81% seen only once. Approximately 7% of the sample rests with the top ten.

The junction shows trimming of 2 bases on V and 3 bases on J, and the gene matches do not reach 7 bases of it. Measured from the cysteine to the phenylalanine, the CDR3 is 16 residues long. Of all the DNA, just the CDR3 is kept, 48 bases in frame from base 1. CDR1 and CDR2 are read off the germline V gene as MNHEY and SVGAGI. Findings and caveats that apply to the study as a whole: Several of the top co-occurrence clusters appeared to be linked to parvovirus B19, influenza, CMV and Epstein-Barr virus, according to a later analysis. An association between a missense DCLRE1C variant and V-gene and J-gene trimming of TCR beta chains was found in a later genetic analysis and replicated in an independent cohort. A further reported finding was that TCR beta sequences accurately predicted the HLA-A and HLA-B alleles for most subjects in the first cohort. The presence/absence analyses assumed that sequencing depth was roughly uniform across donors, and that assumption may not be true. HLA typing was unavailable for some donors at each locus, so association tests used only the typed subset. A total of roughly 160 TCR beta chains were listed by the study as associated with cytomegalovirus. When HLA alleles, especially DR and DQ, strongly co-occurred, TCR associations were difficult to assign to individual alleles. In an earlier analysis of 587 of the donors, most TCR beta V segments appeared in productive rearrangements about 90% or about 30% of the time, broadly matching IMGT annotations. In a later analysis, the rate of TCR association differed among HLA loci, with DRB1 alleles having the most associated TCRs and HLA-C alleles having the fewest. In a later analysis, around 17,000 TCR beta sequences were associated with specific HLA alleles at a false discovery rate of 0.05. Cytomegalovirus status was reported to be diagnosed by the classifier with high specificity and sensitivity in both the original and validation cohorts. It was suggested by the authors that the approach could potentially be generalized to other disease states and immunological phenotypes. This cohort had only TCR beta chains sequenced, and the lack of alpha or paired-chain data limited which features could be detected. Around 16 rarely observed V segments, including chromosome 9 orphons, were excluded from the earlier analysis of approximately 600 of the donors because counts were too low. According to a later analysis, most CMV-associated TCR beta chains appeared to be HLA-restricted, and the HLA associations seemed to be driven largely by CMV exposure. The only immune exposure information available for the cohort was CMV serostatus. A group of highly shared sequence variants was considered likely to be a technical artifact of the sequencing pipeline. Some IMGT-functional V segments, including TRBV6-2 and TRBV6-3, could not be distinguished by the 87-base-pair reads and were therefore excluded. Linkage disequilibrium might explain the correlated functional status among segregating V segments, but an unknown experimental factor could not be ruled out. In vitro tests confirmed that a few of the cytomegalovirus-associated TCR beta chains recognize cytomegalovirus antigens. While some public TCRs were present in many individuals, most TCR sequences turned up only very rarely across donors. Compared with equally common non-associated chains, HLA-associated TCR beta chains in a later analysis were more clonally expanded and had lower generation probabilities. Compared with the roughly 670-donor mean, donors in an Asian-associated ancestry cluster had fewer N-insertions in productive TCRs, according to a later genetic analysis.

The cohort was made up of hundreds of healthy bone marrow donors. All cohort members were sampled while nominally healthy, although unrecorded immune exposures were likely present. The donor tested CMV seropositive, placing the donor among the roughly 270 seropositive members of the cohort. A peripheral blood sample was provided by each donor, and peripheral blood mononuclear cells were used for TCR beta sequencing. The Qiagen DNeasy Blood Extraction Kit was used to extract genomic DNA from the blood cell samples. This receptor chain uses TRBV6-5 and TRBJ2-7, with 10 central nucleotides matching TRBD1. The TCR comes from a woman under 40 in good health and CMV-seropositive. The specimen was PBMCs. DNA sequence: TGTGCCAGCAGTTACACTACCTGGACAGGGGGCTACGAGCAGTACTTC. Its amino acids are CASSYTTWTGGYEQYF.